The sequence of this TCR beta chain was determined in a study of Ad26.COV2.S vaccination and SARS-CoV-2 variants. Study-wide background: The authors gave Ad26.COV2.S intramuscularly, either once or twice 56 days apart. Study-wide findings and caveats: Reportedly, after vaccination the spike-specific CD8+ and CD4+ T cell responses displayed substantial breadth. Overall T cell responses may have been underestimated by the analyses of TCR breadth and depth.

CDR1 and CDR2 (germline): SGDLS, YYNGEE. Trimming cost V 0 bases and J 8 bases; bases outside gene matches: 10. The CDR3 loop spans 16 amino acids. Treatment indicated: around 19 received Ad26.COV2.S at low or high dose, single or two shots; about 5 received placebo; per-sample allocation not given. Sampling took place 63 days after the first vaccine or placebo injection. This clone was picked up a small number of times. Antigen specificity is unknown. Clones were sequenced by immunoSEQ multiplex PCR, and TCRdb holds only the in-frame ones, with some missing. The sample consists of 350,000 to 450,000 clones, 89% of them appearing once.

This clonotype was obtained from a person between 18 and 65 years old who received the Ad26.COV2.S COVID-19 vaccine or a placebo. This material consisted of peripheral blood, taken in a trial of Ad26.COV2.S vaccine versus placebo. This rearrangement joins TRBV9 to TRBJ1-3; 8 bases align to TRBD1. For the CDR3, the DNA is TGTGCCAGCAGCGTAGTTGGACAGGGCCTAGGGGACACCATATATTTT. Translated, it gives CASSVVGQGLGDTIYF.